This entry describes one TCR beta chain. Its antigen target is currently unknown. Base qualities are missing; no much larger clone stands one base away. TCR sequencing with the immunoSEQ assay provided the T-cell fraction in tumor and uninvolved lung tissue. As for how the authors treated the data: To analyze survival, patients were divided into a high T-cell fraction group (upper tertile) and a low T-cell fraction group (lower two tertiles), and the two groups were compared using a log-rank test. Paired tumor versus uninvolved lung differences in T-cell fraction were tested with a signed-rank test. TCRdb retrieved this table from immuneACCESS and kept in-frame rearrangements only. Not all clones are present; in checked studies, unresolved V genes account for under half, and no reason is known for the remainder. V, J and clone size reflect that table, while D and trimming were determined from the DNA. The sample table contains roughly 10,000 clones; only one count was recorded for approximately 77% of them. Of the sample, less than 25% falls within the top ten clones.

Enrollment in ICON was initiated in 2016, and the last patient was enrolled in 2018. A subcohort of roughly 71 patients provided fresh tumor and matched uninvolved tissue for in-depth immune analyses, with TCR sequencing among those analyses. No cell sorting was done, and TCR sequencing was instead run on DNA isolated from bulk tissue. This entry comes from a study of tumor-infiltrating lymphocytes in localized non-small cell lung cancer (dated by TCRdb to 2020 to 2022). About the investigation overall: Patients whose samples were collected after neoadjuvant chemotherapy, as well as both smokers and never-smokers and several histologies, were included in the cohort. Each patient provided resected tumor tissue plus uninvolved lung tissue from the same patient, with the uninvolved lung tissue described as non-adjacent to the tumor. The same patients underwent several integrated assays, with TCR sequencing performed together with flow cytometry, multiplex immunofluorescence, RNA-seq, exome sequencing and proteomics. In total, the ICON cohort was made up of 150 or so surgical patients who had localized non-small cell lung cancer and whose tumors were resected. For under 65 patients, immunoSEQ T-cell fraction was compared between paired tumor and uninvolved lung.

The research as a whole found: Recurrence-free survival showed no association with tumor T-cell fraction measured by TCR sequencing (p = 0.61). The TCR-derived T-cell fraction showed no difference between the flow cytometry-defined immunotypes IM1 (good prognosis) and IM2 (poor prognosis). Since assay coverage differed from patient to patient depending on how much tissue was available, TCR sequencing was done for only a subset of the cohort. Consistent with immunofluorescence CD3 counts, TCRbeta sequencing supported greater T cell infiltration in tumors than in uninvolved lung tissue. Different pieces of the same tissue were used for different assays, so technical variation could not be separated from intratumor heterogeneity.

Sample: lung tumor tissue. The clonotype originates from a human donor with non-small cell lung cancer.

The bases read TGTGCCAGCAGGTCTACTAGCGGGCTCTCCTACGAGCAGTACTTC. Translated, it reads CASRSTSGLSYEQYF. The sequence joins TRBV6-1 to TRBJ2-7, with 9 bases in between that match TRBD2. V lost 6 bases and J lost 0 bases, and the count of bases not matched to a germline gene is 6. CDR1 and CDR2, per the germline V gene, are MNHNS and SASEGT. The CDR3 contains 15 residues, cysteine and phenylalanine counted. CDR3 DNA is the only sequence kept; it has 45 bases, read in frame from the first base.